The rows below give T cell receptor beta chains drawn from one sample of a study of T cell responses to AZD1222 COVID-19 vaccine. The data were produced by immunoSEQ multiplex PCR, yet TCRdb's version contains in-frame clones alone and is incomplete. The table records some 190,000 clones, 80% to 90% of them present only once. The specimen comprised peripheral blood, sampled on day 0 of AZD1222 vaccination. Receptors were obtained from an adult in good health. The CDR3 runs from the conserved cysteine through the conserved F or W. Each record gives: J gene, V gene, clone size, D gene, CDR3 protein, CDR3 DNA. The D gene is left open where the match is weak. Not every row has a clone size; where given, it reads once, few, many or a size class.

TRBJ1-1,TRBV10-3,NA,NA,CATLDGREAFF,TGTGCCACCCTCGATGGGCGGGAGGCTTTCTTT
TRBJ1-2,TRBV7-9,few,TRBD1,CASSWDRPYGYTF,TGTGCCAGCAGCTGGGACAGACCATATGGCTACACCTTC
TRBJ1-1,TRBV19,NA,NA,CASSTLPGQNTEAFF,TGTGCCAGTAGTACCTTACCCGGACAAAACACTGAAGCTTTCTTT
TRBJ1-1,TRBV4-1,NA,NA,CASSQRMNTEAFF,TGCGCCAGCAGCCAACGGATGAACACTGAAGCTTTCTTT
TRBJ1-5,TRBV21-1,NA,NA,CASSKARARGSKGPQHF,TGTGCCAGCAGCAAAGCTAGAGCCCGGGGGTCAAAGGGGCCCCAGCATTTT
TRBJ2-2,TRBV2,NA,TRBD2,CASSGSSGGHGELFF,TGTGCCAGCAGTGGTTCTAGCGGGGGTCACGGGGAGCTGTTTTTT
TRBJ2-7,TRBV28,NA,NA,CASKGDSYEQYF,TGTGCCAGCAAGGGGGACTCCTACGAGCAGTACTTC
TRBJ2-5,TRBV15,NA,NA,CATSRDRGPETQYF,TGTGCCACCAGCAGAGATCGAGGTCCGGAGACCCAGTACTTC
TRBJ2-6,TRBV27,NA,NA,CASSFGGSGANVLTF,TGTGCCAGCAGTTTTGGAGGATCTGGGGCCAACGTCCTGACTTTC
TRBJ1-1,TRBV6-6,once,NA,CASSNTGLRGTEAFF,TGTGCCAGCAGTAATACGGGATTAAGGGGCACTGAAGCTTTCTTT
TRBJ1-1,TRBV5-1,NA,NA,CASSLVRPGNGEAFF,TGCGCCAGCAGCTTGGTTCGCCCGGGTAACGGTGAAGCTTTCTTT
TRBJ2-7,TRBV7-8,NA,NA,CASSLGIRDEQYF,TGTGCCAGCAGCTTAGGTATAAGGGACGAGCAGTACTTC
TRBJ1-3,TRBV5-5,NA,NA,CASSLVGAAGNTIYF,TGTGCCAGCAGCTTGGTGGGGGCAGCTGGAAACACCATATATTTT
TRBJ2-5,TRBV27,NA,NA,CASSPLGLRRGQETQYF,TGTGCCAGCAGTCCGCTCGGCCTCCGGCGAGGGCAAGAGACCCAGTACTTC
TRBJ2-1,TRBV7-7,NA,TRBD1,CASSLGQGKDNEQFF,TGTGCCAGCAGCTTGGGACAGGGGAAGGACAATGAGCAGTTCTTC
TRBJ2-5,TRBV27,NA,TRBD2,CASSLLAGGQETQYF,TGTGCCAGCAGTCTACTAGCGGGGGGACAAGAGACCCAGTACTTC
TRBJ1-6,TRBV6-1,NA,NA,CASSEREGRQLNSPLHF,TGTGCCAGCAGTGAAAGGGAGGGACGGCAGCTCAATTCACCCCTCCACTTT
TRBJ2-1,TRBV7-9,NA,TRBD2,CASSRLAGVSSYNEQFF,TGTGCCAGCAGCAGACTAGCGGGGGTAAGCTCCTACAATGAGCAGTTCTTC
TRBJ2-7,TRBV19,once,TRBD1,CASSIRTGTYEQYF,TGTGCCAGTAGTATACGGACAGGGACTTACGAGCAGTACTTC
TRBJ2-3,TRBV6-5,NA,TRBD2,CASTGVAGGTDTQYF,TGTGCCAGCACCGGCGTAGCGGGGGGGACAGATACGCAGTATTTT
TRBJ1-1,TRBV4-1,NA,TRBD1,CASSQIQGYTEAFF,TGCGCCAGCAGCCAGATACAGGGGTACACTGAAGCTTTCTTT
TRBJ1-1,TRBV6-1,once,NA,CASSERGPMNTEAFF,TGTGCCAGCAGTGAAAGGGGACCGATGAACACTGAAGCTTTCTTT
TRBJ2-1,TRBV11-2,NA,NA,CASSLGGYYNEQFF,TGTGCCAGCAGCTTAGGTGGCTACTACAATGAGCAGTTCTTC
TRBJ2-7,TRBV6-5,NA,NA,CASSYSGGVSSYEQYF,TGTGCCAGCAGTTACTCGGGGGGAGTCAGCTCCTACGAGCAGTACTTC
TRBJ1-1,TRBV9,NA,NA,CASSYSGAMNTEAFF,TGTGCCAGCAGCTACTCAGGGGCCATGAACACTGAAGCTTTCTTT
TRBJ1-1,TRBV7-9,NA,TRBD1,CASSSTGAGDTEAFF,TGTGCCAGCAGCTCAACAGGGGCAGGAGACACTGAAGCTTTCTTT
TRBJ1-1,TRBV9,NA,NA,CASSVTGYDTEAFF,TGTGCCAGCAGCGTTACAGGGTACGACACTGAAGCTTTCTTT
TRBJ2-7,TRBV29-1,NA,TRBD1,CSVVDRATYEQYF,TGCAGCGTCGTGGACAGGGCCACCTACGAGCAGTACTTC
TRBJ1-6,TRBV23-1,NA,TRBD1,CASRGGDSNSPLHF,TGCGCCAGCAGAGGGGGGGACAGTAATTCACCCCTCCACTTT
TRBJ1-5,TRBV6-4,once,NA,CASKTDIGNQPQHF,TGTGCCAGCAAGACAGACATTGGCAATCAGCCCCAGCATTTT
TRBJ2-5,TRBV9,NA,NA,CASSVVSYGETQYF,TGTGCCAGCAGCGTAGTGAGTTACGGAGAGACCCAGTACTTC
TRBJ2-3,TRBV29-1,NA,TRBD2,CSVCGGASDTQYF,TGCAGCGTCTGCGGGGGGGCCTCAGATACGCAGTATTTT
TRBJ1-2,TRBV6-1,NA,NA,CASSEIPSWSRYGYTF,TGTGCCAGCAGTGAAATACCATCGTGGAGTAGATATGGCTACACCTTC
TRBJ2-5,TRBV18,NA,NA,CASSPGFQETQYF,TGTGCCAGCTCACCGGGATTCCAAGAGACCCAGTACTTC
TRBJ2-2,TRBV12-3/TRBV12-4,NA,NA,CASSPTGAGELFF,TGTGCCAGCAGTCCGACAGGAGCCGGGGAGCTGTTTTTT
TRBJ2-4,TRBV12-3/TRBV12-4,NA,TRBD2,CASSPGGLQKYF,TGTGCCAGCAGTCCGGGGGGGTTGCAAAAGTACTTC
TRBJ1-1,TRBV19,NA,NA,CASGHRANTEAFF,TGTGCCAGTGGCCACCGGGCGAACACTGAAGCTTTCTTT
TRBJ1-1,TRBV9,NA,NA,CASSRDKGNTEAFF,TGTGCCAGCAGCAGAGACAAGGGAAACACTGAAGCTTTCTTT
TRBJ2-6,TRBV15,many,TRBD1,CATSRVPGGQGGSGANVLTF,TGTGCCACCAGCAGAGTCCCGGGGGGACAGGGTGGGTCTGGGGCCAACGTCCTGACTTTC
TRBJ2-2,TRBV7-9,NA,TRBD2,CASSLRWGTSRGGELFF,TGTGCCAGCAGCTTAAGGTGGGGGACTAGCCGAGGCGGGGAGCTGTTTTTT
TRBJ2-7,TRBV4-1,NA,NA,CASSQGRGSTYEQYF,TGCGCCAGCAGCCAAGGTCGTGGCAGCACCTACGAGCAGTACTTC
TRBJ2-4,TRBV7-3,NA,NA,CASSLGLASNIQYF,TGTGCCAGCAGCTTAGGCCTAGCCTCAAACATTCAGTACTTC
TRBJ2-3,TRBV4-1,once,NA,CASSLRLRGTDTQYF,TGCGCCAGCAGCCTCAGGCTCCGAGGCACAGATACGCAGTATTTT
TRBJ2-1,TRBV6-6,NA,NA,CASSSRVTYNEQFF,TGTGCCAGCAGTTCAAGGGTTACATACAATGAGCAGTTCTTC
TRBJ2-5,TRBV7-6,NA,NA,CASSRKKGAEKTQYF,TGTGCCAGCAGCCGAAAAAAAGGGGCGGAGAAGACCCAGTACTTC
TRBJ1-6,TRBV9,NA,TRBD1,CASSERQGYSPLHF,TGTGCCAGCAGCGAGCGACAGGGCTATTCACCCCTCCACTTT
TRBJ1-1,TRBV11-1,NA,NA,CASSSPRGGMNTEAFF,TGTGCCAGCAGCTCCCCTCGGGGGGGAATGAACACTGAAGCTTTCTTT
TRBJ1-6,TRBV7-9,once,NA,CASRAGGSPLHF,TGTGCCAGCAGGGCGGGGGGTTCACCCCTCCACTTT
TRBJ1-4,TRBV9,NA,TRBD1,CASSVTGQGHEKLFF,TGTGCCAGCAGCGTGACGGGACAGGGTCATGAAAAACTGTTTTTT
TRBJ2-5,TRBV7-2,NA,NA,CASSLVRGGETQYF,TGTGCCAGCAGCCTCGTTAGGGGGGGGGAGACCCAGTACTTC
TRBJ1-1,TRBV30,NA,TRBD1,CAWSIGQGAFGAFF,TGTGCCTGGAGCATTGGACAGGGGGCCTTTGGAGCTTTCTTT
TRBJ2-7,TRBV20-1,NA,NA,CSASFGFYEQYF,TGCAGTGCTAGTTTCGGCTTCTACGAGCAGTACTTC
TRBJ1-5,TRBV12-3/TRBV12-4,many,NA,CASRASGNQPQHF,TGTGCCAGCAGGGCCTCAGGGAATCAGCCCCAGCATTTT
TRBJ2-3,TRBV5-1,NA,TRBD2,CASSSGLAGGRPYTDTQYF,TGCGCCAGCAGCTCGGGACTAGCGGGGGGCAGGCCTTACACAGATACGCAGTATTTT
TRBJ1-1,TRBV5-4,NA,NA,CASSSWDTEAFF,TGTGCCAGCAGTTCCTGGGACACAGAAGCTTTCTTT
TRBJ1-6,TRBV6-5,NA,NA,CASRVTGYNSPLHF,TGTGCCAGCAGGGTGACAGGTTATAATTCACCCCTCCACTTT
TRBJ1-1,TRBV27,NA,NA,CASSPAGTIYTEAFF,TGTGCCAGCTCCCCAGCAGGGACCATTTACACTGAAGCTTTCTTT